There are many counts of the clone carrying this T cell receptor (beta chain). The antigen remains unidentified. Germline CDR1 and CDR2: SNHLY and FYNNEI. The ends were cut back, 11 bases at V and 7 bases at J, with 21 bases in the middle. This CDR3 contains 14 residues. The entry originates in a study of spatial heterogeneity in lung cancer. Study-level background: Raw reads contained each unique TCR and UMI combination more than ten times on average.

Overall study results and limits: Relative to follow-up, resection was when ubiquitous expanded tumor TCRs appeared more in blood.

Time point given: sample taken at primary tumor resection. In each case, whole RNA from tumor, nontumor lung or frozen PBMC was sequenced unsorted. On each TCR cDNA molecule, a unique molecular identifier was present. One entry per CDR3 protein results from TCRdb running MiXCR on the 5' RACE reads. The sample has 50,000 to 65,000 distinct CDR3 sequences, approximately 8.9% seen once. The material was PBMCs, obtained at surgery. The chain uses TRBV2 and TRBJ2-1; tentatively, D is TRBD2 (6 bases). The TCR originated in a female donor with early-stage non-small cell lung cancer. The CDR3 nucleotides read TGTGCCTATACTCGGGGGTCCTACCTGAATGAGCAGTTCTTC. It codes for CAYTRGSYLNEQFF.